This T cell receptor (beta chain) emerged from a study of shared clonotypes between healthy human individuals. On this clone: At the DNA level, this CDR3 is encoded by other sequences in the same sample as well.

Measured with immunoSEQ multiplex PCR; TCRdb has only the in-frame clones, and not every one. Of roughly 2 million clones listed, nearly 97% were seen once; the top ten hold less than 0.15%. The germline V and J ends were trimmed by 4 bases and 3 bases, with 5 bases remaining between them. Per germline, CDR1 SNHLY and CDR2 FYNNEI. CDR3 length: 12 amino acids. The V gene is TRBV2, the J gene TRBJ2-3; D is undetermined. The sample was naive CD4+ T cells sorted from blood. As to subset: CD45RA+ positively selected. The clonotype comes from a man aged 18 to 35 in good health. CDR3 sequence: CASSGGTDTQYF. CDR3 sequence (DNA): TGTGCCAGCAGTGGGGGTACAGATACGCAGTATTTT.